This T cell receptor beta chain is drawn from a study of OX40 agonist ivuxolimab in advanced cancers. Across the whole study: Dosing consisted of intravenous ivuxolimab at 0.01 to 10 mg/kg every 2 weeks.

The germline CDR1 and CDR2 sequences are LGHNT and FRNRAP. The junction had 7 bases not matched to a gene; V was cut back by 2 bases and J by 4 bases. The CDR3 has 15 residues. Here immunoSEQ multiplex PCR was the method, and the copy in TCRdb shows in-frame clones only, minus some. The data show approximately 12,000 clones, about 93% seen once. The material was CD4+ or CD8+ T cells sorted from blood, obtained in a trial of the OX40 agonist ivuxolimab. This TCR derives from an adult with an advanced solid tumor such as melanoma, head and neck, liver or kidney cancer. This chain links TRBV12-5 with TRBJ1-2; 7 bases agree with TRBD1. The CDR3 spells CASGLPDREGYGYTF. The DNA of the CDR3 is TGTGCTAGTGGTTTGCCCGACAGGGAGGGCTATGGCTACACCTTC.